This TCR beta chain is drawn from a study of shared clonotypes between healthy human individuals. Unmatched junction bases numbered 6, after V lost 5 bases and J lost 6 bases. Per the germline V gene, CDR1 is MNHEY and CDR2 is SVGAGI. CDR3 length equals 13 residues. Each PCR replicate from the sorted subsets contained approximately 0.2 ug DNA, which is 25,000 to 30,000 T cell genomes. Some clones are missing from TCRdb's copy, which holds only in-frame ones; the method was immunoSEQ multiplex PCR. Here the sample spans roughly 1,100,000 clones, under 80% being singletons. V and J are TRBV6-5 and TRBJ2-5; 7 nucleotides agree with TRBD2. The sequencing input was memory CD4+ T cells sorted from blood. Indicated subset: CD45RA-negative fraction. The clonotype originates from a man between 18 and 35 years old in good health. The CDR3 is CASSNGGSQTQYF. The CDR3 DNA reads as TGTGCCAGCAGTAACGGCGGGAGTCAGACCCAGTACTTC.